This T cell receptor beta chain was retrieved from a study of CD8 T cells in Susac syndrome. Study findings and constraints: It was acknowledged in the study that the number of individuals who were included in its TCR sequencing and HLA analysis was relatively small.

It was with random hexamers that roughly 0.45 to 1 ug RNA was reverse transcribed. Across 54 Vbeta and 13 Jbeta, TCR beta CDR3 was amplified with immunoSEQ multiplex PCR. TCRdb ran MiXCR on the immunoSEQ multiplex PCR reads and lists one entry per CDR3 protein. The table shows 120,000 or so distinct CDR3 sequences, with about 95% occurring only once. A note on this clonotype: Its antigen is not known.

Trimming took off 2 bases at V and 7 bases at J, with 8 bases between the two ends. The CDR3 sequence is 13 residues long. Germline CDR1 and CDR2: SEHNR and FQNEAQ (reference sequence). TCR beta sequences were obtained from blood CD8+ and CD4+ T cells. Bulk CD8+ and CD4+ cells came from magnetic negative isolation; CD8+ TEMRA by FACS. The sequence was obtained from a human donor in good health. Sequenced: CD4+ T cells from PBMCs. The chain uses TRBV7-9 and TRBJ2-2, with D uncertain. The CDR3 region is CASSLRLDGELFF. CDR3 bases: TGTGCCAGCAGCTTAAGACTCGACGGGGAGCTGTTTTTT.